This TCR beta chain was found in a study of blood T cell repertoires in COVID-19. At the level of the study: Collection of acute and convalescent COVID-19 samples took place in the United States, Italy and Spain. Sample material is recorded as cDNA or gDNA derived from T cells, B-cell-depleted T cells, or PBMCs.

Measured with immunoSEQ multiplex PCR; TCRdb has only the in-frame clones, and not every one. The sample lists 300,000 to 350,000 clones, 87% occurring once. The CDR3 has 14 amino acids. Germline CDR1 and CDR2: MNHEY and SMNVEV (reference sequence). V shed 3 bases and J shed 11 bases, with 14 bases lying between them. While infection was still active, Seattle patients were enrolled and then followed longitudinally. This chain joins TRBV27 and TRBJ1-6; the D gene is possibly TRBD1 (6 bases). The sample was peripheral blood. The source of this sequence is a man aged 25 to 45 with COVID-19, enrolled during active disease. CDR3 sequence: CASSFSGEKTPLHF. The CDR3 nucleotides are TGTGCCAGCAGTTTCTCAGGGGAAAAAACACCCCTCCACTTT.